Listed here are 8 T cell receptor beta chains from one sample, sequenced in a study of molecular identifiers for immune sequencing clone quantification (dated 2018 in TCRdb). Library creation used PCR. Sequencer: NextSeq 500. TCRdb reprocessing: public reads trimmed at Q25 with fastp, clones called with MiXCR, in-frame beta chains kept. Identical CDR3 protein sequences are pooled into one entry, listed with their most common genes and DNA. This sample comprises 460,000 or so distinct CDR3 sequences, roughly 26% of them detected only once. The ten largest make up 0.7% to 0.9% of the sample. The sequencing input was naive CD8+ T cells from blood, with Jurkat cell RNA spiked in. According to the study, the label for this sample's cell subset or site signals: FACS-sorted CD8+CD4-CCR7+CD45RA+ naive T cells. The receptors stem from a human donor in good health. Some libraries in this study had Jurkat cell RNA spiked in.

This clonotype was seen more than once but under ten times. The rearrangement links TRBV27 to TRBJ1-2; D unclear. This CDR3 spans 13 amino acids. Trimming stripped 4 bases from V and 4 bases from J, with 10 bases between. Germline loops: CDR1 MNHEY, CDR2 SMNVEV (reference sequence). This CDR3 is CASSSWESYGYTF. The CDR3 coding sequence is TGTGCCAGCAGTTCCTGGGAGTCCTATGGCTACACCTTC.

A remark on this clonotype: Possible read error: a much larger clone is one base away. The chain carries TRBV7-2 and TRBJ2-3, with 7 bases matching TRBD1. Germline V gene sequence: CDR1 SGHTA, CDR2 FQGNSA. V was pared by 5 bases and J by 1 base, with 6 bases of the junction left unmatched. The CDR3 runs to 15 residues. The CDR3 bases are TGTGCCAGCAGCCCAATGACAGGGCGCACAGATACGCAGTATTTT. It translates to CASSPMTGRTDTQYF.

This clonotype has ten or more counts. The chain links TRBV5-4 to TRBJ2-7, with 11 bases that match TRBD2. The CDR3 extends over 14 amino acids. Germline CDR1 is SGHNT and CDR2 is YYREEE (reference sequence). The V gene end was trimmed by 3 bases and the J gene end by 2 bases; junction bases not matched to a gene: 1. CDR3 region: CASSSGLAAYEQYF. The CDR3 DNA follows: TGTGCCAGCAGCTCGGGACTAGCGGCCTACGAGCAGTACTTC.

This clonotype was observed a handful of times. The rearrangement uses TRBV7-9 and TRBJ2-7, with 8 bases aligning to TRBD1. Trimming took 5 bases from V and 0 from J; bases not matched to a gene: 12. Germline V gene data show CDR1 as SEHNR and CDR2 as FQNEAQ (reference sequence). The length of the CDR3 is 17 residues. CDR3 protein: CASSDARTGIDSYEQYF. CDR3 coding DNA: TGTGCCAGCAGCGACGCCCGGACAGGGATAGACTCCTACGAGCAGTACTTC.

Remarks on this clonotype: One end of the junction fails to match germline, which may point to a read error. J is TRBJ2-5 and V is TRBV9; 11 nucleotides match TRBD1. The CDR3 contains 16 residues. The V gene's germline CDR1 is SGDLS and CDR2 YYNGEE. In DNA, the CDR3 is TGTGCCAGCAGCGTAGCGGACAGGGGGCTAGGCGAGACCCTGTACTTC. This codes for CASSVADRGLGETLYF.

This chain joins TRBV2 and TRBJ1-2, with D possibly TRBD1 on 6 matching bases. This CDR3 has 15 amino acids. The germline V gene has CDR1 SNHLY and CDR2 FYNNEI. The V end lost 2 bases, the J end lost 3 bases, and 13 bases lay between the germline ends. The CDR3, as DNA: TGTGCCAGCAGTGAAAGGCCGGGGGCGGACTATGGCTACACCTTC. Amino acid sequence: CASSERPGADYGYTF.

This clonotype came up a few times. The rearrangement links TRBV13 to TRBJ2-2; 7 bases align to TRBD2. The CDR3 has 13 amino acids. The germline V gene encodes CDR1 PRHDT and CDR2 FYEKMQ (reference sequence). Germline trimming cut 4 bases from V and 6 bases from J; bases unmatched to any gene: 2. CDR3 sequence reads: CASSSAGAGELFF. The CDR3 bases are TGTGCCAGCAGCTCCGCGGGAGCCGGGGAGCTGTTTTTT.

A word on this clonotype: A much larger clone sits a single nucleotide away, making a read error possible. The CDR3, as DNA: TGTGCCAGCAGCTTATACTGGAGCGGCCACACCTTC. Encoded protein: CASSLYWSGHTF. The chain uses TRBV7-2 and TRBJ1-2, with no clear D. Trimming took off 2 bases at V and 12 bases at J, with 13 bases between the two ends. CDR3 size: 12 residues. The germline CDR1 and CDR2 sequences are SGHTA and FQGNSA.